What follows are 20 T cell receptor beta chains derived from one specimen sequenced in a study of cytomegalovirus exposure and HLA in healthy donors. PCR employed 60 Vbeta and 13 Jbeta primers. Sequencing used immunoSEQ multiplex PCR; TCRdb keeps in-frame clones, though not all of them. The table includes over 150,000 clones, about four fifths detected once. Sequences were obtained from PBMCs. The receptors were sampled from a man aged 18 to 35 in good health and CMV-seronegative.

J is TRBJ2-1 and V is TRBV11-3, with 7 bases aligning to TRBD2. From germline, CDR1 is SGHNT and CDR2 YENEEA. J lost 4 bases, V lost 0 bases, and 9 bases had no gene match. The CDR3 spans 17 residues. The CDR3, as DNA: TGTGCCAGCAGCTTAGATTTAGGACTAGGGGATTACAATGAGCAGTTCTTC. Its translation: CASSLDLGLGDYNEQFF.

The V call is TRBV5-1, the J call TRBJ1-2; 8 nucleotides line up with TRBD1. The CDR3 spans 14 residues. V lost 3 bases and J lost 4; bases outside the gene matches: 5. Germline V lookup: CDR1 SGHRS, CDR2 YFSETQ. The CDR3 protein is CASSSPQGAYGYTF. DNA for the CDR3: TGCGCCAGCAGCTCCCCTCAGGGGGCCTATGGCTACACCTTC.

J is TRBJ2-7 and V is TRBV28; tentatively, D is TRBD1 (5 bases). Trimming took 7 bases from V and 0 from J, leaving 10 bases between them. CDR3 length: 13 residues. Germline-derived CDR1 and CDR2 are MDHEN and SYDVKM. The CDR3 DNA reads TGTGCCAGCAATCCAGACAGCTCCTACGAGCAGTACGTC. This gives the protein CASNPDSSYEQYV.

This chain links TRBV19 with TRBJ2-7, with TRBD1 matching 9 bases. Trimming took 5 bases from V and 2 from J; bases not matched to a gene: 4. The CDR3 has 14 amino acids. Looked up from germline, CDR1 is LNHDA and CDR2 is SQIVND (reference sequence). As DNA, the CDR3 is TGTGCCAGTAGTCCGGGACAGGGAGCCTACGAGCAGTACTTC. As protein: CASSPGQGAYEQYF.

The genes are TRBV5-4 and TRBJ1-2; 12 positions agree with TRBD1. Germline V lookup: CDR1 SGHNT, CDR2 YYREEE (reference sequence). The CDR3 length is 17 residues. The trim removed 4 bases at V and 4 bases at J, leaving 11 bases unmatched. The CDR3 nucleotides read TGTGCCAGCAGCACGGGACAGGGGGCGCTTAATAGCTATGGCTACACCTTC. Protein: CASSTGQGALNSYGYTF.

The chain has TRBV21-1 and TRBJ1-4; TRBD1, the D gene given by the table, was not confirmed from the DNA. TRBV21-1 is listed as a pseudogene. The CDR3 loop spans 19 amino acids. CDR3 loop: CASSKGSGGNHATNEKLFF. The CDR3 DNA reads TGTGCCAGCAGCAAAGGATCAGGGGGCAACCATGCAACTAATGAAAAACTGTTTTTT.

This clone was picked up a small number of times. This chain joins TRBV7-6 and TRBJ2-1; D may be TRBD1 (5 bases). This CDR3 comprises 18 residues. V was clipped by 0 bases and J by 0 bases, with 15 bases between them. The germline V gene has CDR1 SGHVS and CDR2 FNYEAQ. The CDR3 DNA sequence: TGTGCCAGCAGCTTAGCTAGGGGTATTTACAGCTCCTACAATGAGCAGTTCTTC. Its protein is CASSLARGIYSSYNEQFF. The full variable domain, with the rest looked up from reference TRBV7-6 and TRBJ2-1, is GAGVSQSPRYKVTKRGQDVALRCDPISGHVSLYWYRQALGQGPEFLTYFNYEAQQDKSGLPNDRFSAERPEGSISTLTIQRTEQRDSAMYRCASSLARGIYSSYNEQFFGPGTRLTVL.

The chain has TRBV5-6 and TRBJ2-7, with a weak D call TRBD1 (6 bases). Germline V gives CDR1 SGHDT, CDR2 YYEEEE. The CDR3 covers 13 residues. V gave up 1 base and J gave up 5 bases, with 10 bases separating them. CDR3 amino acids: CASSLMGAHEQYV. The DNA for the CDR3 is TGTGCCAGCAGCTTGATGGGGGCCCACGAGCAGTACGTC.

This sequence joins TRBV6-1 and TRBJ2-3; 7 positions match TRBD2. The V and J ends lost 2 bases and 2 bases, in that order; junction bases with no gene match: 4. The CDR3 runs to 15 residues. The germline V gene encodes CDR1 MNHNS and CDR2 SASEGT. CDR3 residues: CASSELAEATDTQYF. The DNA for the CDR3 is TGTGCCAGCAGTGAACTAGCGGAAGCCACAGATACGCAGTATTTT.

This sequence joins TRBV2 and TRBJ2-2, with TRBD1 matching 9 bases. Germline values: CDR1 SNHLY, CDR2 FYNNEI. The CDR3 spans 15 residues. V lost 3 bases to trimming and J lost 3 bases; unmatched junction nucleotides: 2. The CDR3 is CASSDRTGDTGELFF. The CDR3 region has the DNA TGTGCCAGCAGTGATAGGACAGGGGACACCGGGGAGCTGTTTTTT. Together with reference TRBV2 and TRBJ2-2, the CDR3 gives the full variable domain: EPEVTQTPSHQVTQMGQEVILRCVPISNHLYFYWYRQILGQKVEFLVSFYNNEISEKSEIFDDQFSVERPDGSNFTLKIRSTKLEDSAMYFCASSDRTGDTGELFFGEGSRLTVL.

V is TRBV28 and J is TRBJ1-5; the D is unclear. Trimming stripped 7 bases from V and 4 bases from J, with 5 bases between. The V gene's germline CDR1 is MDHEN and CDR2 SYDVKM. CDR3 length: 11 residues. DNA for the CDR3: TGTGCCAGCACGGGTAATCAGCCCCAGCATTTT. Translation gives CASTGNQPQHF.

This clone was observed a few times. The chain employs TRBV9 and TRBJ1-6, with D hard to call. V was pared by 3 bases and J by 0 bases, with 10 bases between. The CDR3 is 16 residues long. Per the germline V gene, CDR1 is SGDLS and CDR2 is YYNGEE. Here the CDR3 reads CASSAGSSSYNSPLHF. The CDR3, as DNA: TGTGCCAGCAGCGCGGGGTCAAGCTCCTATAATTCACCCCTCCACTTT.

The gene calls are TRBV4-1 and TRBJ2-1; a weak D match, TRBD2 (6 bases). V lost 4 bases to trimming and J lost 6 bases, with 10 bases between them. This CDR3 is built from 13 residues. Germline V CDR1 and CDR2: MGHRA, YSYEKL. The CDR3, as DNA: TGCGCCAGCAGCCTCCAGGGAGGCAATGAGCAGTTCTTC. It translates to CASSLQGGNEQFF.

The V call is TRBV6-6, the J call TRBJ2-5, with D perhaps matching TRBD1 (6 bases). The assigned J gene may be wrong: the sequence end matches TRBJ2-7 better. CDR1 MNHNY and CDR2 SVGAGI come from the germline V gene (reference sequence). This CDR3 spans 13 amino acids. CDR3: CASSWTVTYEQYF. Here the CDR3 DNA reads TGTGCCAGCAGTTGGACAGTCACCTACGAGCAGTACTTC.

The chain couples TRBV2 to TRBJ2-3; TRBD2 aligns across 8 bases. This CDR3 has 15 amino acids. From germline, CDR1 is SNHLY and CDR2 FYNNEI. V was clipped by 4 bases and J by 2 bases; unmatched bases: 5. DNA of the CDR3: TGTGCCAGCAGTGCGGCTAGCGGGTTCACAGATACGCAGTATTTT. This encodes CASSAASGFTDTQYF.

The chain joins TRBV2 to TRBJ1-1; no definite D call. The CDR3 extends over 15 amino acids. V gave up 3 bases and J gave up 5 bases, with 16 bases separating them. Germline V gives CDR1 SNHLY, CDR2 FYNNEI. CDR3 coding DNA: TGTGCCAGCAGTGACCTCGTGGTCGCGGGGACTGAAGCTTTCTTT. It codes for CASSDLVVAGTEAFF. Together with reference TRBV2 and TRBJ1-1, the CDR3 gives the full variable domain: EPEVTQTPSHQVTQMGQEVILRCVPISNHLYFYWYRQILGQKVEFLVSFYNNEISEKSEIFDDQFSVERPDGSNFTLKIRSTKLEDSAMYFCASSDLVVAGTEAFFGQGTRLTVV.

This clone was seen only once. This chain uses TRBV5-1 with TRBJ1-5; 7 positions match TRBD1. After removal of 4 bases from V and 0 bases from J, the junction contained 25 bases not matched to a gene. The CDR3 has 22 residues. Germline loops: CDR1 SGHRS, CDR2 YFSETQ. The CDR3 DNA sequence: TGCGCCAGCAGCATAGACAGGGCCTTGTTTGGGAGCCTGAATAATAGCAATCAGCCCCAGCATTTT. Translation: CASSIDRALFGSLNNSNQPQHF.

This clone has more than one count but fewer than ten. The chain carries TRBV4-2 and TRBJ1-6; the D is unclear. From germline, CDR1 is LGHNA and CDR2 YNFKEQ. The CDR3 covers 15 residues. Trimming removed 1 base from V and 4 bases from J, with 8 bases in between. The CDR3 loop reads CASSQGAEYNSPLHF. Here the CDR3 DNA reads TGTGCCAGCAGCCAAGGGGCAGAATATAATTCACCCCTCCACTTT.

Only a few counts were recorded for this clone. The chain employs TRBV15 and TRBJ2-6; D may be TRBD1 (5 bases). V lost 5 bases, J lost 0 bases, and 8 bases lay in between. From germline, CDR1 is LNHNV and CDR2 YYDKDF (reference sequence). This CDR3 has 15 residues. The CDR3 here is CATSSDNSGANVLTF. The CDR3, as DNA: TGTGCCACCAGCTCGGACAACTCTGGGGCCAACGTCCTGACTTTC.

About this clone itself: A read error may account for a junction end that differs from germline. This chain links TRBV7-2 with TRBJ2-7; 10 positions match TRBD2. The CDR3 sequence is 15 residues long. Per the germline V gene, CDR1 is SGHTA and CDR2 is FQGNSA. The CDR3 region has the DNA TGTGCCAGCGGCTTAGGGCTAGCGGGGGTTTACGAGCAGTACTTC. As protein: CASGLGLAGVYEQYF.